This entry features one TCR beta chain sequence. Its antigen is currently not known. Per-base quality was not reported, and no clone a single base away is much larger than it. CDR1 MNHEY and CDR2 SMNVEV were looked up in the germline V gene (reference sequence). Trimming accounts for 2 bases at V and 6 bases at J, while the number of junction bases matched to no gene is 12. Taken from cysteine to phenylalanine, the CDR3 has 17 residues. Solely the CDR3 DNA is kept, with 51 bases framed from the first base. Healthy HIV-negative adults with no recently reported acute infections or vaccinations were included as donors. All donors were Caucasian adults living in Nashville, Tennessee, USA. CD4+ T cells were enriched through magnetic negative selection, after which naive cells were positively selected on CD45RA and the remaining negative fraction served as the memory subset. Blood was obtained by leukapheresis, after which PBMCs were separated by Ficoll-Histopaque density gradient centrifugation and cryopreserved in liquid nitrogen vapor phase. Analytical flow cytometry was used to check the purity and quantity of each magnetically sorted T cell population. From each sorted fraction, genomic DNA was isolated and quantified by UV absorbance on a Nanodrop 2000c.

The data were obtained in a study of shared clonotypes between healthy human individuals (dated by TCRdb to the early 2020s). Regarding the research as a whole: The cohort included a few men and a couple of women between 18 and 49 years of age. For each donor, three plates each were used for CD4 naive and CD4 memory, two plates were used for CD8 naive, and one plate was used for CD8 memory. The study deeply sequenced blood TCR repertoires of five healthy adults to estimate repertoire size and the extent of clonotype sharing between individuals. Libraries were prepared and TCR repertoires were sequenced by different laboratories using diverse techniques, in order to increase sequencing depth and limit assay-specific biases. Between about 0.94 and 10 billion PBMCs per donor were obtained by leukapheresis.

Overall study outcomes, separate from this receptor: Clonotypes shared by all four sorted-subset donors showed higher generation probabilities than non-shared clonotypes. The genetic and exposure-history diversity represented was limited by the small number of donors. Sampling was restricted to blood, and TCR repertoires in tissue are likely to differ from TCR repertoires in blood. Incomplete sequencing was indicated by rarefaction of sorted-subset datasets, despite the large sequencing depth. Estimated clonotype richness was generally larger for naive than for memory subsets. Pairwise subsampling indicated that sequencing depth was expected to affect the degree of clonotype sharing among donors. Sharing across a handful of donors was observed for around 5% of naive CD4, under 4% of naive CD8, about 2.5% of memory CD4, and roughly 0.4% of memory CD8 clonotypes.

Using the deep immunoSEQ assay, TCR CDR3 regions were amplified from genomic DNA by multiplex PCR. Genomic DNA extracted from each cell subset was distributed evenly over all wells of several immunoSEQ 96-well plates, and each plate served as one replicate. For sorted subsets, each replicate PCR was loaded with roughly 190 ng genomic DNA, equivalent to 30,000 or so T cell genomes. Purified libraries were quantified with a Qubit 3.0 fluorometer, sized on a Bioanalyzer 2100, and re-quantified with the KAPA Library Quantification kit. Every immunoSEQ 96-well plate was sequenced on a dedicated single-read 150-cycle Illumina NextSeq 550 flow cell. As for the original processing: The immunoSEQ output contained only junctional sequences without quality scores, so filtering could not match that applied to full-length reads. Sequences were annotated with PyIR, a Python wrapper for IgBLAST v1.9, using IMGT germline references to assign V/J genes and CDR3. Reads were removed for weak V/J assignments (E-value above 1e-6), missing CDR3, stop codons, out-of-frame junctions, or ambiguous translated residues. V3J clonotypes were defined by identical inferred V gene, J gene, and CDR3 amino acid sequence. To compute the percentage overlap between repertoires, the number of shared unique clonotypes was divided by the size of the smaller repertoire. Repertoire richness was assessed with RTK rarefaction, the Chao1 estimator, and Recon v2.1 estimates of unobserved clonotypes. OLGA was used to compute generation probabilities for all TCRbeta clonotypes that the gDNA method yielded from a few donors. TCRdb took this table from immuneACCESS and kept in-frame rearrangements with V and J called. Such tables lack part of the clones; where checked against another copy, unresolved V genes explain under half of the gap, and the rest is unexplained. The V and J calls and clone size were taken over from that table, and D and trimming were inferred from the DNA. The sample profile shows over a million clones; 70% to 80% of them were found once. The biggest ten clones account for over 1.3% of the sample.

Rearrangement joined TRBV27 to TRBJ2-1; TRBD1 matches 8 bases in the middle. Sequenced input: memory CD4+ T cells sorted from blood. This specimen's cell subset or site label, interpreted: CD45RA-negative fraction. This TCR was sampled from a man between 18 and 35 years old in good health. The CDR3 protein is CASSLQARDRGFNEQFF. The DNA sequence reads TGTGCCAGCAGTTTACAGGCTCGTGACAGGGGCTTCAATGAGCAGTTCTTC.